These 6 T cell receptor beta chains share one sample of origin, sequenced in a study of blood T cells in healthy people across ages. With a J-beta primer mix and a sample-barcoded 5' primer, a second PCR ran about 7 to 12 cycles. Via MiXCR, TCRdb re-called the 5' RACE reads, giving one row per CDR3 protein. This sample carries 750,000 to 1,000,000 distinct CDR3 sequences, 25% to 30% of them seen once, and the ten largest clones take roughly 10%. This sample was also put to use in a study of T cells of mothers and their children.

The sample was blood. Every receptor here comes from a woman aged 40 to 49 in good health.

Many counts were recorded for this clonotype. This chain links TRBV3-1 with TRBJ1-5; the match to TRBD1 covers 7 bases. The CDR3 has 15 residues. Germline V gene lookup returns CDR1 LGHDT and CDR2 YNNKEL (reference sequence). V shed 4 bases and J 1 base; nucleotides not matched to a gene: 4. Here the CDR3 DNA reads TGTGCCAGCAGCCTGGCGGGACAGAGCAATCAGCCCCAGCATTTT. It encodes CASSLAGQSNQPQHF.

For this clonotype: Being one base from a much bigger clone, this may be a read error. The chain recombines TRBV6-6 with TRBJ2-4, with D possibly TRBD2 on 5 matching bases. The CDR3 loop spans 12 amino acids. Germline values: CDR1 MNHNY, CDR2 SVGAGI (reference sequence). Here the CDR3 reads CGSSYSSGEQYF. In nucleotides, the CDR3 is TGTGGCAGCAGTTACTCTAGTGGGGAGCAGTACTTC.

CDR3 sequence (DNA): TGTGCCAGCAGCACGCAACAGGGGGCCAATGAGCAGTTCTTC. This sequence encodes CASSTQQGANEQFF. V gene TRBV7-9 combines with J gene TRBJ2-1; 9 positions agree with TRBD1. V lost 5 bases to trimming and J lost 6 bases; unmatched junction nucleotides: 5. CDR3 size: 14 residues. From germline, CDR1 is SEHNR and CDR2 FQNEAQ (reference sequence).

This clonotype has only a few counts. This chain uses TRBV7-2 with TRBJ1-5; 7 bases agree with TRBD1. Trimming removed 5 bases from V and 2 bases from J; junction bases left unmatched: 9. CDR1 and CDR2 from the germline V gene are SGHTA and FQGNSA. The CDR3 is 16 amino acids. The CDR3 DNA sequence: TGTGCCAGCAGCGCCAGGGGGGGCCGTGGCAATCAGCCCCAGCATTTT. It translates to CASSARGGRGNQPQHF.

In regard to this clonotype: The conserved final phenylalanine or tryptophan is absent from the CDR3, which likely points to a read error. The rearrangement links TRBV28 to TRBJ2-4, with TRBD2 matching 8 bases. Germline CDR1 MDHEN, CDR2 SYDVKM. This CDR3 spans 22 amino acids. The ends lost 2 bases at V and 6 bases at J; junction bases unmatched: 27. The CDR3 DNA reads TGTGCCAGCAGTTTAGAACTGGGTGGGACTAGACCCTTCTGGGATCGTGTAAACATTCAGTACCTC. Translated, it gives CASSLELGGTRPFWDRVNIQYL.

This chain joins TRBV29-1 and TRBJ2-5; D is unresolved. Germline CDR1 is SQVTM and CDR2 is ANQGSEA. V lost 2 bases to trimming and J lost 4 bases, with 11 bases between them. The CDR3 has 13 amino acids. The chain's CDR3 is CSVEIRVGETQYF. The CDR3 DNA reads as TGCAGCGTTGAAATAAGAGTTGGAGAGACCCAGTACTTC.